These T cell receptor beta chains were read from a single sample in a study of a mutant IDH1 vaccine in newly diagnosed glioma. No antigens are known for them. Using immunoSEQ multiplex PCR, the repertoire was profiled, and TCRdb retains in-frame clones only, with some absent. The table shows over 60,000 clones, with roughly 76% occurring only once. Sequencing used PBMCs, obtained from a glioma patient whose treatment included an IDH1 peptide vaccine. The origin of the receptors is a middle-aged man with glioma. CDR3s include the opening cysteine and the closing phenylalanine or tryptophan. The D gene is left open where the match is weak. Clone size appears in some rows only: once, few, many, or a class for an expanded clone.

J: TRBJ1-4
D: NA
V: TRBV2
length: 14
size: NA
DNA: TGTGCCAGCAATTTAGGAGCCTCCAATGAAAAACTGTTTTTT
CDR3: CASNLGASNEKLFF

J: TRBJ2-7
D: NA
V: TRBV7-2
length: 12
size: NA
DNA: TGTGCCAGCAGCCCACATCCTCCCGAGCAGTACTTC
CDR3: CASSPHPPEQYF

J: TRBJ2-2
D: NA
V: TRBV4-3
length: 16
size: NA
DNA: TGCGCCAGCAGCCAAGATGCAGGGGGGTACACCGGGGAGCTGTTTTTT
CDR3: CASSQDAGGYTGELFF

J: TRBJ2-1
D: NA
V: TRBV5-4
length: 11
size: NA
DNA: TGTGCCAGCAGCTTTGGGGGTGAGCAGTTCTTC
CDR3: CASSFGGEQFF

J: TRBJ2-7
D: NA
V: TRBV7-9
length: 12
size: NA
DNA: TGTGCCAGCAGCCTGACCACGGGCGAGCAGTACTTC
CDR3: CASSLTTGEQYF

J: TRBJ2-2
D: NA
V: TRBV2
length: 16
size: once
DNA: TGTGCCAGCAGAAGGGAAGGGACCCCGAACACCGGGGAGCTGTTTTTT
CDR3: CASRREGTPNTGELFF

J: TRBJ2-6
D: NA
V: TRBV9
length: 15
size: NA
DNA: TGTGCCAGCAGCTCAGGGGACTCTGGGGCCAACGTCCTGACTTTC
CDR3: CASSSGDSGANVLTF

J: TRBJ2-5
D: NA
V: TRBV2
length: 15
size: NA
DNA: TGTGCCAGCAGTCCGACAGGTCAGAACGAAGAGACCCAGTACTTC
CDR3: CASSPTGQNEETQYF

J: TRBJ2-7
D: NA
V: TRBV19
length: 13
size: NA
DNA: TGTGCCAGTAGTGTTGACAGATACTACGAGCAGCACTTC
CDR3: CASSVDRYYEQHF

J: TRBJ1-6
D: NA
V: TRBV30
length: 14
size: NA
DNA: TGTGCCTGGAGGAACAAGGGGGATTATTCACCCCTCCACTTT
CDR3: CAWRNKGDYSPLHF

J: TRBJ1-2
D: TRBD1
V: TRBV6-5
length: 14
size: NA
DNA: TGTGCCAGCAGCCGATCCGGGACAGTCTATGGCTACACCTTC
CDR3: CASSRSGTVYGYTF

J: TRBJ1-2
D: NA
V: TRBV27
length: 14
size: NA
DNA: TGTGCCAGCAGGTCACGGCCCGCTAACTATGGCTACACCTTC
CDR3: CASRSRPANYGYTF

J: TRBJ2-7
D: NA
V: TRBV5-6
length: 12
size: NA
DNA: TGTGCCAGCAGCTTCGAGGCCTACGAGCAGTACTTC
CDR3: CASSFEAYEQYF

J: TRBJ1-5
D: TRBD1
V: TRBV19
length: 16
size: many
DNA: TGTGCCAGTAGTGGCTCTAGGACAGGGGGGAGTCAGCCCCAGCATTTT
CDR3: CASSGSRTGGSQPQHF

J: TRBJ2-2
D: TRBD2
V: TRBV7-2
length: 20
size: NA
DNA: TGTGCCAGCAGCTTAGCTGGCCTAGCGGGGGGGCGATGGGAAACCGGGGAGCTGTTTTTT
CDR3: CASSLAGLAGGRWETGELFF

J: TRBJ1-4
D: TRBD1
V: TRBV19
length: 19
size: NA
DNA: TGTGCCAGTAGTATAGATCTAGGGACAGGGCCTACAACTAATGAAAAACTGTTTTTT
CDR3: CASSIDLGTGPTTNEKLFF

J: TRBJ2-3
D: NA
V: TRBV18
length: 15
size: NA
DNA: TGTGCCAGCTCGCCACGCCCTAGGGACACAGATACGCAGTATTTT
CDR3: CASSPRPRDTDTQYF

J: TRBJ2-1
D: TRBD2
V: TRBV7-2
length: 14
size: NA
DNA: TGTGCCAGCAGGGGGACTAGCGGGAGTCGGGAGCAGTTCTTC
CDR3: CASRGTSGSREQFF

J: TRBJ1-4
D: NA
V: TRBV2
length: 15
size: NA
DNA: TGTGCCAGCAGTGAGTTGGGCAGTAGGAATGAAAAACTGTTTTTT
CDR3: CASSELGSRNEKLFF

J: TRBJ2-7
D: NA
V: TRBV19
length: 15
size: NA
DNA: TGTGCCAGTAGCCAAGTCCGGACTTGGACCTACGAGCAGTACTTC
CDR3: CASSQVRTWTYEQYF

J: TRBJ2-6
D: NA
V: TRBV25-1
length: 16
size: NA
DNA: TGTGCCAGCAGTGCAAGACAGCTCTCTGGGGCCAACGTCCTGACTTTC
CDR3: CASSARQLSGANVLTF

J: TRBJ2-1
D: NA
V: TRBV5-1
length: 15
size: NA
DNA: TGCGCCAGCAGCCTGGTAACAGGTATTGTGAATGAGCAGTTCTTC
CDR3: CASSLVTGIVNEQFF

J: TRBJ2-2
D: NA
V: TRBV28
length: 13
size: NA
DNA: TGTGCCTGCCCAGACCCGAACACCGGGGAGCTGTTTTTT
CDR3: CACPDPNTGELFF

J: TRBJ1-5
D: NA
V: TRBV7-2
length: 14
size: NA
DNA: TGTGCCAGCAGCCTACGAGTGGATGGTCAGCCCCAGCATTTT
CDR3: CASSLRVDGQPQHF

J: TRBJ2-7
D: NA
V: TRBV10-3
length: 13
size: once
DNA: TGTGCCATCAGTGTGACCGAACAGGGCGAGCAGTACTTC
CDR3: CAISVTEQGEQYF

J: TRBJ1-3
D: NA
V: TRBV6-5
length: 15
size: NA
DNA: TGTGCCAGCAGTTACCACACGAACTCTGGAAACACCATATATTTT
CDR3: CASSYHTNSGNTIYF

J: TRBJ1-4
D: NA
V: TRBV2
length: 12
size: NA
DNA: TGTGCCAGCCGGGGCTCTCTGGAAAAACTGTTTTTT
CDR3: CASRGSLEKLFF

J: TRBJ1-4
D: TRBD1
V: TRBV11-2
length: 15
size: NA
DNA: TGTGCCAGCAGCCCGACCGGGACAGGCAATGAAAAACTGTTTTTT
CDR3: CASSPTGTGNEKLFF

J: TRBJ1-4
D: NA
V: TRBV6-5
length: 15
size: once
DNA: TGTGCCAGCAGTTACCGCAGGGAGGAGGGGAGAAAACTGTTTTTT
CDR3: CASSYRREEGRKLFF

J: TRBJ2-7
D: NA
V: TRBV12-5
length: 12
size: NA
DNA: TGTGCTAGTGGTTTGGTCAAAAGCGAGCAGTACTTC
CDR3: CASGLVKSEQYF

J: TRBJ2-7
D: NA
V: TRBV7-2
length: 15
size: NA
DNA: TGTGCCAGCAGCCCCAGCGGTCTGGCCCCATACGAGCAGTACTTC
CDR3: CASSPSGLAPYEQYF

J: TRBJ2-7
D: NA
V: TRBV6-1
length: 16
size: NA
DNA: TGTGCCAGCAGTGAAACAGCCGGGACCGTTGCCTACGAGCAGTACTTC
CDR3: CASSETAGTVAYEQYF

J: TRBJ2-2
D: NA
V: TRBV7-2
length: 14
size: few
DNA: TGTGCCAGCAGCTTCGAGCCCGAAACCGGGGAGCTGTTTTTT
CDR3: CASSFEPETGELFF

J: TRBJ2-1
D: NA
V: TRBV9
length: 13
size: NA
DNA: TGTGCCAGCAGCGTAGGGATCGGCAATGAGCAGTTCTTC
CDR3: CASSVGIGNEQFF

J: TRBJ1-5
D: NA
V: TRBV2
length: 13
size: NA
DNA: TGTGCCAGCAGTGAGACGAGCAATCAGCCCCAGCATTTT
CDR3: CASSETSNQPQHF

J: TRBJ1-1
D: NA
V: TRBV7-2
length: 14
size: NA
DNA: TGTGCCAGCACCCCAGCGTTTTCTGACACTGAAGCTTTCTTT
CDR3: CASTPAFSDTEAFF

J: TRBJ1-2
D: TRBD1
V: TRBV7-9
length: 14
size: few
DNA: TGTGCCAGCAGCCCGTTAGGACAGGGCTATGGCTACACCTTC
CDR3: CASSPLGQGYGYTF

J: TRBJ2-5
D: NA
V: TRBV6-6
length: 14
size: NA
DNA: TGTGCCAGCAGTTACTCGAAGTTTTCAGAGACCCAGTACTTC
CDR3: CASSYSKFSETQYF

J: TRBJ1-4
D: NA
V: TRBV7-2
length: 13
size: NA
DNA: TGTGCCAGCAGCAGACGTGACGAAGAAAAACTGTTTTTT
CDR3: CASSRRDEEKLFF

J: TRBJ2-2
D: TRBD2
V: TRBV30
length: 15
size: NA
DNA: TGTGCCTGGAGTCAGGGAGGGCTGGGCACCGGGGAGCTGTTTTTT
CDR3: CAWSQGGLGTGELFF

J: TRBJ2-4
D: NA
V: TRBV15
length: 13
size: NA
DNA: TGTGCCACCAGCAGAGATTGGTATGGCATTCAGTACTTC
CDR3: CATSRDWYGIQYF

J: TRBJ1-5
D: TRBD1
V: TRBV10-3
length: 16
size: NA
DNA: TGTGCCATCTCCGGGACAGGGGGACGTAGCAATCAGCCCCAGCATTTT
CDR3: CAISGTGGRSNQPQHF

J: TRBJ1-1
D: NA
V: TRBV30
length: 11
size: NA
DNA: TGTGCAGGAGGGGCAGACACTGAAGCTTTCTTT
CDR3: CAGGADTEAFF

J: TRBJ2-4
D: TRBD2
V: TRBV7-2
length: 17
size: NA
DNA: TGTGCCAGCAGCTTGGTCAGTGGGAGGGGTGGCCAAAACATTCAGTACTTC
CDR3: CASSLVSGRGGQNIQYF

J: TRBJ2-3
D: NA
V: TRBV7-2
length: 15
size: NA
DNA: TGTGCCAGCAGCTTAGCGCTAGACGCCGGAGATACGCAGTATTTT
CDR3: CASSLALDAGDTQYF

J: TRBJ1-5
D: TRBD1
V: TRBV28
length: 15
size: NA
DNA: TGTGCCAGCAGTGCCGGGACAGCCGCTAATCAGCCCCAGCATTTT
CDR3: CASSAGTAANQPQHF

J: TRBJ1-1
D: NA
V: TRBV5-1
length: 13
size: NA
DNA: TGCGCCAGCAGCTCCCTACAGAACACTGAAGCTTTCTTT
CDR3: CASSSLQNTEAFF

J: TRBJ2-2
D: TRBD2
V: TRBV6-5
length: 16
size: NA
DNA: TGTGCCAGCAGTTACCTTACTAGCGGGAGGCCCGGGGAGCTGTTTTTT
CDR3: CASSYLTSGRPGELFF

J: TRBJ2-1
D: NA
V: TRBV30
length: 15
size: once
DNA: TGTGCCGTGGCGGGTGGGCAGGGGTCCTACAATGAGCAGTTCTTC
CDR3: CAVAGGQGSYNEQFF

J: TRBJ1-1
D: NA
V: TRBV6-5
length: 13
size: NA
DNA: TGTGCCAGCAGTTACTCGATTAACACTGAAGCTTTCTTT
CDR3: CASSYSINTEAFF